This record covers a single TCR beta chain. Its antigen is still unknown. Specified treatment: 10-day PBMC culture with coronavirus spike peptide pools or control peptides (ViraFEST assay). One should note that the unexposed donor's CD4+ T cells were collected before the COVID-19 pandemic (2011-2018). The culture of 1.5 million to 2 million PBMCs per well included 8.5 to 10 IU/ml IL-2 and roughly 10 ug/ml peptide pools. Subject to cell availability, CD4+ T cells from unexposed donors were probed with SARS-CoV-2 S/N and four cold-coronavirus spikes. An Oncomine TCR Beta short-read assay was used to sequence the DNA from cultured CD4+ T cells. Genomic DNA was drawn out of CD4+ T cells grown in culture. From the PCR reads, TCRdb called clonotypes with MiXCR, one entry per CDR3 protein. Found here are some 9,500 distinct CDR3 sequences, 28% of them singletons; the top ten hold around 25%. CDR1 is SGHTA and CDR2 is FQGTGA in the germline V gene. Trimming removed 5 bases at V and 8 bases at J, with 10 bases between. CDR3 length: 13 amino acids.

The sample is drawn from a study of vaccination and CD4 T cells after COVID-19. Looking at the study overall: Spike peptides, overlapping and drawn from SARS-CoV-2, HCoV-NL63, HCoV-OC43 and HCoV-229E, were used to stimulate cells.

The V call is TRBV7-3, the J call TRBJ1-6, with unresolved D. The sequence came from a human donor in good health. What was sequenced was CD4+ T cells from blood, cultured in vitro. CDR3 nucleotide sequence: TGTGCCAGCAGCGCACGACCCGATTCACCCCTCCACTTT. Amino acid sequence: CASSARPDSPLHF.